This TCR beta chain is drawn from a study of identical twins. Whole-study results and caveats: Donors were not followed over many years; analysis was cross-sectional.

A single record per CDR3 protein comes from TCRdb applying MiXCR to the 5' RACE reads. The repertoire consists of some 230,000 distinct CDR3 sequences, with approximately 5.9% occurring once and the leading ten covering more than 12%. This clonotype was seen more than once but under ten times. The antigen remains unidentified. The data were also submitted as part of a second study, on T cells expressing NK-cell markers. That study adds: Each of a handful of donors carried dominant NKG2C+ clonotypes accounting for about 1.0-7.5% of CD8+ T cells. The CD3+CD56-NKG2C+ fraction of a handful of donors was likewise dominated by these clonotypes.

The sequenced sample was CD8+ T cells sorted from blood. This receptor was obtained from a woman aged 18-29 years in good health.

CDR3 in amino acids: CASSPGTPNEQFF. CDR3 bases: TGTGCCAGCAGCCCGGGGACTCCCAATGAGCAGTTCTTC. This chain connects TRBV11-2 to TRBJ2-1, with a weak D call TRBD2 (6 bases). From germline, CDR1 is SGHAT and CDR2 FQNNGV. Trimming pared 5 bases from V and 6 bases from J, leaving 11 bases between. This CDR3 spans 13 amino acids.